The 27 T cell receptor beta chains below come from one sample, sequenced in a study of shared T cell receptors in the human thymus. Libraries were prepared by immunoSEQ multiplex PCR; TCRdb keeps only in-frame clonotypes and omits some of them. The table has over 450,000 clones, 78% seen once. This sample was shared with a second study, whose subject was human thymus T cells.

The sample comprised thymocytes. All receptors derive from a boy in the first two years of life with a congenital heart defect.

The genes are TRBV21-1 and TRBJ2-1; the table's D call, TRBD2, has no DNA check behind it. TRBV21-1 is listed as a pseudogene. The CDR3 extends over 13 amino acids. The CDR3 DNA reads TGTGCCAGCAGGACTAGCGGGACGGATGAGCAGTTCTTC. It yields the protein CASRTSGTDEQFF.

The CDR3 region has the DNA TGTGCCAGCAGCGTAGAGCTCCTAGCTTACGAGCAGTACTTC. This gives the protein CASSVELLAYEQYF. The chain uses TRBV9 and TRBJ2-7; TRBD2 might be the D (5 bases). This CDR3 region has 14 residues. Trimming removed 0 bases at V and 4 bases at J, with 11 bases between. The germline gives CDR1 SGDLS, CDR2 YYNGEE. Looking up the rest from reference TRBV9 and TRBJ2-7 gives the full variable domain: DSGVTQTPKHLITATGQRVTLRCSPRSGDLSVYWYQQSLDQGLQFLIQYYNGEERAKGNILERFSAQQFPDLHSELNLSSLELGDSALYFCASSVELLAYEQYFGPGTRLTVT.

The gene calls are TRBV4-3 and TRBJ2-2; the D gene is possibly TRBD1 (6 bases). Germline CDR1 is LGHNA and CDR2 is YSLEER. The CDR3 is made up of 17 amino acids. Trimming removed 0 bases from V and 2 bases from J, with 13 bases in between. CDR3 region: CASSQEGGTLNTGELFF. The CDR3 bases are TGCGCCAGCAGCCAAGAGGGTGGGACACTTAACACCGGGGAGCTGTTTTTT.

The rearrangement uses TRBV15 and TRBJ2-3; 7 nucleotides agree with TRBD1. Germline-derived CDR1 and CDR2 are LNHNV and YYDKDF (reference sequence). V was pared by 4 bases and J by 5 bases, with 3 bases of the junction left unmatched. This CDR3 has 13 residues. This chain's CDR3 is CATSTGQEDTQYF. CDR3 DNA: TGTGCCACCAGCACCGGACAGGAAGATACGCAGTATTTT.

V and J are TRBV6-5 and TRBJ2-7; 7 bases are shared with TRBD2. CDR3 length: 14 residues. The germline V gene has CDR1 MNHEY and CDR2 SVGAGI. The trim removed 2 bases at V and 3 bases at J, leaving 4 bases unmatched. The CDR3 DNA sequence: TGTGCCAGCAGTTACGGGACTATAGGCTACGAGCAGTACTTC. It encodes CASSYGTIGYEQYF.

V and J are TRBV9 and TRBJ1-4; 7 bases are a match to TRBD1. Trimming at V came to 5 bases and at J to 0 bases, leaving 10 bases not matched to a gene. Germline loops: CDR1 SGDLS, CDR2 YYNGEE. The CDR3 is made up of 17 amino acids. The DNA for the CDR3 is TGTGCCAGCAGGTCAGGGGGTGGTAATGCAACTAATGAAAAACTGTTTTTT. Its translation: CASRSGGGNATNEKLFF.

This clone has a handful of counts. The chain joins TRBV14 to TRBJ2-7; 11 nucleotides line up with TRBD2. Per the germline V gene, CDR1 is SGHDN and CDR2 is FVKESK. The length of the CDR3 is 16 residues. The ends lost 3 bases at V and 2 bases at J; junction bases unmatched: 6. The CDR3 DNA reads as TGTGCCAGCAGCCATCTAGCGGGAGGCCCCACCTACGAGCAGTACTTC. Protein product: CASSHLAGGPTYEQYF. Based on the CDR3 plus reference TRBV14 and TRBJ2-7, the full variable domain is EAGVTQFPSHSVIEKGQTVTLRCDPISGHDNLYWYRRVMGKEIKFLLHFVKESKQDESGMPNNRFLAERTGGTYSTLKVQPAELEDSGVYFCASSHLAGGPTYEQYFGPGTRLTVT.

The chain joins TRBV10-3 to TRBJ2-7, with 9 bases that match TRBD2. This CDR3 has 17 residues. Trimming cost V 0 bases and J 3 bases; bases outside gene matches: 9. Per the germline V gene, CDR1 is ENHRY and CDR2 is SYGVKD. The CDR3 region has the DNA TGTGCCATCAGTGAGTCGAATGGGCGGGAGGGCGACTACGAGCAGTACTTC. Translation: CAISESNGREGDYEQYF.

The chain joins TRBV6-5 to TRBJ2-7; 7 nucleotides line up with TRBD1. The CDR3 consists of 16 residues. V trimming: 0 bases; J trimming: 3 bases; junction bases outside the gene matches: 8. Germline V gives CDR1 MNHEY, CDR2 SVGAGI. The CDR3 reads CASSYSNRGDLYEQYF. CDR3 coding DNA: TGTGCCAGCAGTTACTCGAACAGGGGAGACCTCTACGAGCAGTACTTC.

The chain is built from TRBV27 and TRBJ2-5, with 9 nucleotides matching TRBD2. The V gene's germline CDR1 is MNHEY and CDR2 SMNVEV (reference sequence). V dropped 5 bases and J dropped 3; count of bases not matched to a gene: 4. The CDR3 runs to 14 residues. The CDR3 DNA is TGTGCCAGCAGTATAGCGGGAGCCGAAGAGACCCAGTACTTC. Translation: CASSIAGAEETQYF.

The J gene is TRBJ2-1, the V gene TRBV30, with 8 bases that match TRBD2. The ends lost 4 bases at V and 0 bases at J; junction bases unmatched: 8. This CDR3 is built from 16 residues. Germline values: CDR1 GTSNPN, CDR2 SVGIG (reference sequence). The CDR3 nucleotides read TGTGCCTGGATAAGGGGAAGCGGGAGCTCCTACAATGAGCAGTTCTTC. It is translated as CAWIRGSGSSYNEQFF.

This clone has just one count. This sequence joins TRBV4-1 and TRBJ1-2; no clear D gene. The length of the CDR3 is 13 residues. The V and J ends lost 1 base and 6 bases respectively, with 9 bases between them. The V gene's germline CDR1 is MGHRA and CDR2 YSYEKL. CDR3 residues: CASSQVRVNGYTF. The CDR3 region has the DNA TGCGCCAGCAGCCAAGTCCGGGTGAATGGCTACACCTTC.

The V gene is TRBV11-3, the J gene TRBJ2-5; perhaps TRBD2 as D (5 bases). With 6 bases removed from V and 5 bases from J, the gap between germline ends came to 13 bases. The CDR3 sequence is 13 residues long. CDR1 SGHNT and CDR2 YENEEA come from the germline V gene. For the CDR3, the DNA is TGTGCCAGCAGTCCCCGGGAATCGGAGACCCAGTACTTC. Residues: CASSPRESETQYF.

This clone was observed a few times. The DNA of the CDR3 is TGTGCCTGGATGGGGCAGGGGCAATGGCAATACGAGCAGTACTTC. Its translation: CAWMGQGQWQYEQYF. V is TRBV30 and J is TRBJ2-7; perhaps TRBD1 as D (6 bases). The CDR3 is 15 residues long. Trimming cost V 4 bases and J 4 bases, with 20 bases left between them. Germline V gives CDR1 GTSNPN, CDR2 SVGIG (reference sequence).

The chain's CDR3 is CASSLEVSGGPSTDTQYF. CDR3 nucleotide sequence: TGCGCCAGCAGCTTGGAAGTCAGTGGCGGCCCTAGCACAGATACGCAGTATTTT. The chain couples TRBV5-1 to TRBJ2-3; D not certain. Trimming removed 0 bases at V and 0 bases at J, with 17 bases between. The germline CDR1 and CDR2 sequences are SGHRS and YFSETQ. The CDR3 consists of 18 residues.

The chain carries TRBV29-1 and TRBJ1-1, with D possibly TRBD1 on 5 matching bases. V was cut by 6 bases and J by 3 bases, with 14 bases left in between. Germline-derived CDR1 and CDR2 are SQVTM and ANQGSEA. The CDR3 extends over 13 amino acids. The DNA of the CDR3 is TGCAGCGTGGATTTCGGGGGGTACACTGAAGCTTTCTTT. Its translation: CSVDFGGYTEAFF.

V is TRBV6-4 and J is TRBJ1-5, with unresolved D. The CDR3 is 13 amino acids. V lost 4 bases, J lost 4 bases, and 8 bases lay in between. CDR1 and CDR2 from the germline V gene are MRHNA and SNTAGT. The CDR3 DNA reads TGTGCCAGCAGTGCGAGCTTGAATCAGCCCCAGCATTTT. The encoded protein is CASSASLNQPQHF.

This clone was seen only once. The rearrangement links TRBV10-1 to TRBJ2-5; 9 nucleotides line up with TRBD2. The end of the DNA fits TRBJ2-7 better, so the J call may be wrong. The CDR3 consists of 17 residues. CDR1 and CDR2 (germline): WNHNN, SYGVQD (reference sequence). The CDR3 DNA is TGCGCCAGCACCGAGAGGGGAGCTAGCGGGATACCCTACGAGCAGTACTTC. As protein: CASTERGASGIPYEQYF.

V and J are TRBV4-1 and TRBJ1-5; D remains ambiguous. V lost 0 bases and J lost 3, with 12 bases in between. The CDR3 is made up of 16 amino acids. Germline values: CDR1 MGHRA, CDR2 YSYEKL. Here the CDR3 reads CASSQDGGEYNQPQHF. CDR3 nucleotides: TGCGCCAGCAGCCAAGACGGCGGGGAATACAATCAGCCCCAGCATTTT.

This chain uses TRBV29-1 with TRBJ2-7; 9 nucleotides agree with TRBD2. The CDR3 has 11 amino acids. Germline V gives CDR1 SQVTM, CDR2 ANQGSEA. Trimming took 6 bases from V and 6 from J; bases not matched to a gene: 3. DNA of the CDR3: TGCAGCGTGAAGACTAGCGGCGAGCAGTACTTC. This codes for CSVKTSGEQYF.

The V and J genes are TRBV5-6 and TRBJ1-4; 11 bases match TRBD1. Germline CDR1 is SGHDT and CDR2 is YYEEEE. With V trimmed by 3 bases and J by 3 bases, 4 bases remained unmatched. The CDR3 totals 16 residues. In DNA form, the CDR3 reads TGTGCCAGCAGCTCCGCGGGACAGGGGGCTAATGAAAAACTGTTTTTT. Amino acids: CASSSAGQGANEKLFF.

The J gene is TRBJ1-1, the V gene TRBV6-6; D is ambiguous. V was clipped by 6 bases and J by 5 bases, with 16 bases between them. The CDR3 runs to 14 residues. Germline lookup yields CDR1 MNHNY and CDR2 SVGAGI (reference sequence). In nucleotides, the CDR3 is TGTGCCAGCAGCCGAGGTCAGATGAGGACTGAAGCTTTCTTT. Translated: CASSRGQMRTEAFF.

V gene TRBV11-3 combines with J gene TRBJ2-2; no clear D. Germline values: CDR1 SGHNT, CDR2 YENEEA. The V and J ends lost 5 bases and 6 bases respectively, with 4 bases between them. There are 11 residues in the CDR3. Here the CDR3 reads CASSLSGELFF. As DNA, the CDR3 is TGTGCCAGCAGCCTCTCCGGGGAGCTGTTTTTT.

CDR3 sequence: CASSPKVDLGRNEKLFF. In DNA form, the CDR3 reads TGTGCCAGCAGCCCGAAGGTCGACCTCGGGAGAAATGAAAAACTGTTTTTT. V usage is TRBV11-2 and J usage is TRBJ1-4; no clear D. This CDR3 is 17 amino acids long. Trimming removed 5 bases from V and 5 bases from J, with 21 bases in between. The germline V gene has CDR1 SGHAT and CDR2 FQNNGV.

The V call is TRBV5-6, the J call TRBJ2-7; 9 positions match TRBD2. Germline trimming cut 1 base from V and 4 bases from J; bases unmatched to any gene: 6. This CDR3 is built from 15 residues. Germline V CDR1 and CDR2: SGHDT, YYEEEE. The DNA of the CDR3 is TGTGCCAGCAGCTTGTGGCTAGCGGGAAGGTACGAGCAGTACTTC. Translated: CASSLWLAGRYEQYF.

The table lists this clone with a few counts. The rearrangement joins TRBV4-3 to TRBJ1-1, with D possibly being TRBD1 (5 bases). The CDR3 loop spans 18 amino acids. Trimming stripped 0 bases from V and 10 bases from J, with 27 bases between. CDR1 and CDR2 from the germline V gene are LGHNA and YSLEER. The CDR3 DNA is TGCGCCAGCAGCCAAGACGGGGAGGCAGGGAGCGAGACTTTGGGAGCTTTCTTT. Translated, it gives CASSQDGEAGSETLGAFF.

The CDR3 coding sequence is TGTGCCAGCAGTCCTGGGACAGGACCGAGTTTAACCTACGAGCAGTACTTC. Translated, it gives CASSPGTGPSLTYEQYF. This chain joins TRBV6-4 and TRBJ2-7, with 8 bases fitting TRBD1. V gave up 5 bases and J gave up 2 bases; unmatched junction bases: 14. CDR3 size: 17 residues. From germline, CDR1 is MRHNA and CDR2 SNTAGT.